This T cell receptor beta chain was captured in a study of blood T cell repertoires in COVID-19. In the study overall: Samples representing acute and convalescent COVID-19 were sourced from the United States, Italy and Spain. From T cells, B-cell-depleted T cells, or PBMCs came the material, which was cDNA or gDNA.

Assay: immunoSEQ multiplex PCR; the TCRdb copy retains only in-frame clones and omits some. Of about 120,000 clones detected, 75% to 90% appear once; the ten largest clones hold approximately 19%. The CDR3 spans 18 residues. Germline lookup yields CDR1 PRHDT and CDR2 FYEKMQ (reference sequence). Trimming took 5 bases from V and 6 from J; bases not matched to a gene: 14. This rearrangement joins TRBV13 to TRBJ2-2, with TRBD2 matching over 11 bases. Sequencing used peripheral blood. The TCR comes from a human donor with acute or convalescent COVID-19. The donor label of this sample is uncertain. The CDR3 coding sequence is TGTGCCAGCAGCCCGCCGACTAGCGGGGCCCAGTCAGCCGGGGAGCTGTTTTTT. Translating it yields CASSPPTSGAQSAGELFF.